A single sample is the source of the 4 T cell receptor beta chains below, sequenced in a study of T cells expressing NK-cell markers (dated by TCRdb to the early 2020s). The library was built by means of 5' RACE. The listed sequencing device is Illumina HiSeq 2000. TCRdb reprocessed the reads and lists each CDR3 protein sequence as a single entry, with no DNA. The sample table records 550,000 to 600,000 distinct CDR3 sequences. Around 4% of the sample belongs to the ten largest clones. The sample consisted of blood T cells: a sorted CD56 or NKG2C T cell subset, CD4+ or CD8+ T cells, or bulk PBMC T cells (not recorded which). Source of these receptors: a man between 18 and 35 years old in good health. Donor details come from another sample of the same person, matched by shared clones.

V is TRBV15 and J is TRBJ2-7; checking the TCRdb D call of TRBD2 is not possible without DNA. The V gene's germline CDR1 is LNHNV and CDR2 YYDKDF (reference sequence). CDR3 length equals 15 residues. CDR3 in amino acids: CATSKKREISYEQYF.

This chain joins TRBV7-9 and TRBJ2-1; TCRdb selects TRBD2, and the lack of DNA leaves this call unchecked. The CDR3 length is 15 residues. CDR1 and CDR2 from the germline V gene are SEHNR and FQNEAQ (reference sequence). The CDR3 loop is CASSLASSGMDEQFF.

The chain couples TRBV10-3 to TRBJ2-5; TCRdb proposes TRBD2, but this gene call is untestable without DNA. This CDR3 contains 18 residues. CDR1 ENHRY and CDR2 SYGVKD come from the germline V gene. This chain's CDR3 is CAISESNPQRPSQETQYF.

The V call is TRBV11-2, the J call TRBJ2-1; as DNA is missing, the TRBD1 call by TCRdb cannot be tested. From germline, CDR1 is SGHAT and CDR2 FQNNGV. This CDR3 is 13 amino acids long. The CDR3 protein is CASSLSQVREQFF.